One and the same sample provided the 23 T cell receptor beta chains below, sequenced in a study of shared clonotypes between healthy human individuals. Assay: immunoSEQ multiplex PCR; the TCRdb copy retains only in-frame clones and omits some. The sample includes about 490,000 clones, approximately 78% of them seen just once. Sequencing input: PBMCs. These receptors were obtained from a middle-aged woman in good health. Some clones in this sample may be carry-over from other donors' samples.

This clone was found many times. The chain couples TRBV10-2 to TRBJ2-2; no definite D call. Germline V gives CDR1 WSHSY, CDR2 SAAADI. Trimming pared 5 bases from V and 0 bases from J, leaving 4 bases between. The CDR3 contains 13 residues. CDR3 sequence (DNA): TGCGCCAGCAGTCGTGCGAACACCGGGGAGCTGTTTTTT. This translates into CASSRANTGELFF.

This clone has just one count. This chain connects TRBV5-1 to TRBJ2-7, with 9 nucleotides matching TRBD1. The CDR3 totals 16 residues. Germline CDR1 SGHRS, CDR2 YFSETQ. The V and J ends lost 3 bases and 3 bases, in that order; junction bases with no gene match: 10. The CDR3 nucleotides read TGCGCCAGCAGCTCAAGGGGCGGGACAGGGAGCTACGAGCAGTACTTC. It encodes CASSSRGGTGSYEQYF. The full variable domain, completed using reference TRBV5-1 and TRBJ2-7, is KAGVTQTPRYLIKTRGQQVTLSCSPISGHRSVSWYQQTPGQGLQFLFEYFSETQRNKGNFPGRFSGRQFSNSRSEMNVSTLELGDSALYLCASSSRGGTGSYEQYFGPGTRLTVT.

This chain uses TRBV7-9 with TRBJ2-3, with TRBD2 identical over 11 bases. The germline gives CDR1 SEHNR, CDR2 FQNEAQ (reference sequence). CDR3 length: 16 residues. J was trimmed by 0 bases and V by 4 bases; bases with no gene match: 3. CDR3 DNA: TGTGCCAGCAGCTCCCGGACTAGCGGGAGCACAGATACGCAGTATTTT. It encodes CASSSRTSGSTDTQYF. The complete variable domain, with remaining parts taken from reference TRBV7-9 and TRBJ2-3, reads DTGVSQNPRHKITKRGQNVTFRCDPISEHNRLYWYRQTLGQGPEFLTYFQNEAQLEKSRLLSDRFSAERPKGSFSTLEIQRTEQGDSAMYLCASSSRTSGSTDTQYFGPGTRLTVL.

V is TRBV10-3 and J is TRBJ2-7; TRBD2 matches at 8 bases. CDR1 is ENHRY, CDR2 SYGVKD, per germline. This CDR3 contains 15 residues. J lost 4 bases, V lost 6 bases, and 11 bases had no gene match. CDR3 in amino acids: CAISSGSRSLYEQYF. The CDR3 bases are TGTGCCATCAGCAGCGGGAGTAGATCTTTATACGAGCAGTACTTC.

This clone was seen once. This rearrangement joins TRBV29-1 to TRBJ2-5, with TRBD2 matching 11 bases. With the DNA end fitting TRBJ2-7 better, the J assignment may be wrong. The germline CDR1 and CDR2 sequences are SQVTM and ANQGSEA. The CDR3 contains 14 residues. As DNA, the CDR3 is TGCAGCGTTGGGGCTAGCGGGAGGCAGGCCGAGCAGTACTTC. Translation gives CSVGASGRQAEQYF.

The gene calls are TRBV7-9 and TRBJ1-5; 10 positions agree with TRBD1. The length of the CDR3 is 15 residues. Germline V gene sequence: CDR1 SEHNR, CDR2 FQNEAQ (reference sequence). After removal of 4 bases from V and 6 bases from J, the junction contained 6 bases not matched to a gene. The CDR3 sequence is CASSSGTGEPQPQHF. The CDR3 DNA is TGTGCCAGCAGCTCGGGGACAGGGGAGCCTCAGCCCCAGCATTTT.

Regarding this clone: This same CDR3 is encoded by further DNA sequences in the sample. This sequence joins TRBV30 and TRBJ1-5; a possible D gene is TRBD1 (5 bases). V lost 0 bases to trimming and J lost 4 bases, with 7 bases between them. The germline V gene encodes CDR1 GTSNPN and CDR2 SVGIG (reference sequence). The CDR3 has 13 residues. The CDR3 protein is CAWSVGGNQPQHF. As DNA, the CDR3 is TGTGCCTGGAGTGTGGGGGGGAATCAGCCCCAGCATTTT.

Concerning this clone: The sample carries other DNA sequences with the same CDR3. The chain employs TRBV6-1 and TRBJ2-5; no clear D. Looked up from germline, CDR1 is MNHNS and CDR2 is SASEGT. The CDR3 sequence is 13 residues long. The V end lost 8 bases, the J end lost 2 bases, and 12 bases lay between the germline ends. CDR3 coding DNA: TGTGCCAGCGGAGCCGGGCTTCAAGAGACCCAGTACTTC. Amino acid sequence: CASGAGLQETQYF.

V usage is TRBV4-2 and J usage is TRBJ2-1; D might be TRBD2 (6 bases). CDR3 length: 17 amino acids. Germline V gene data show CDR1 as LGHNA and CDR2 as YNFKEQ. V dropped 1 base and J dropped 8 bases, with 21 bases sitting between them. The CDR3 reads CASSQVSAGIAVDEQFF. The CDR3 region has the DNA TGTGCCAGCAGCCAAGTGTCTGCGGGGATAGCCGTCGATGAGCAGTTCTTC.

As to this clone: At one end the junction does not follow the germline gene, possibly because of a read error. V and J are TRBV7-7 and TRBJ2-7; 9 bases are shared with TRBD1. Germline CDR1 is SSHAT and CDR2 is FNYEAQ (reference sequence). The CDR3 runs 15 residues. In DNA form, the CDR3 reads TGTGCTAGCAGAAAAACGGACAGGGGATCCTACGAGCAGTACTTC. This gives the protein CASRKTDRGSYEQYF.

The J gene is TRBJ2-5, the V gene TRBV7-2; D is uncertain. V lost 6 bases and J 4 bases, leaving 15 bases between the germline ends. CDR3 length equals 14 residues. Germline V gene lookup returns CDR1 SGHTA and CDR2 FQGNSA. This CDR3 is CASRRLQIGETQYF. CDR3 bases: TGTGCCAGCAGGAGATTACAAATAGGAGAGACCCAGTACTTC. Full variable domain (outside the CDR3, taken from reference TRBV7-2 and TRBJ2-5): GAGVSQSPSNKVTEKGKDVELRCDPISGHTALYWYRQSLGQGLEFLIYFQGNSAPDKSGLPSDRFSAERTGGSVSTLTIQRTQQEDSAVYLCASRRLQIGETQYFGPGTRLLVL.

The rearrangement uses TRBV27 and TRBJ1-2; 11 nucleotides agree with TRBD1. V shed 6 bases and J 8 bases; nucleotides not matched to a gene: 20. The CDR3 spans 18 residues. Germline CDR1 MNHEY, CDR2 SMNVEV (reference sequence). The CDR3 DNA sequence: TGTGCCAGCAGCCGAGGACAGGGGGCGATTGCAGGGATTCGGGGCTACACCTTC. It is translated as CASSRGQGAIAGIRGYTF.

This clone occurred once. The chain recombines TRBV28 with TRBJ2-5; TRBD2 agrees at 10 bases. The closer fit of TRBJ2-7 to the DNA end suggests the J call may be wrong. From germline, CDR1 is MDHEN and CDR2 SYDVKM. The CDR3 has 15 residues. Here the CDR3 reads CASSSGRLAGDEQYF. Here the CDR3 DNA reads TGTGCCAGCAGTTCCGGAAGGCTAGCGGGAGACGAGCAGTACTTC.

The DNA of the CDR3 is TGTGCCAGCAGCTTGGCAGGGGATGGCTACACCTTC. Translation gives CASSLAGDGYTF. This sequence joins TRBV5-4 and TRBJ1-2; tentative D call: TRBD1 (6 bases). Germline CDR1 is SGHNT and CDR2 is YYREEE (reference sequence). The germline V and J ends were trimmed by 0 bases and 6 bases, with 6 bases remaining between them. This CDR3 region has 12 residues. The whole variable domain, filled in from reference TRBV5-4 and TRBJ1-2, reads ETGVTQSPTHLIKTRGQQVTLRCSSQSGHNTVSWYQQALGQGPQFIFQYYREEENGRGNFPPRFSGLQFPNYSSELNVNALELDDSALYLCASSLAGDGYTFGSGTRLTVV.

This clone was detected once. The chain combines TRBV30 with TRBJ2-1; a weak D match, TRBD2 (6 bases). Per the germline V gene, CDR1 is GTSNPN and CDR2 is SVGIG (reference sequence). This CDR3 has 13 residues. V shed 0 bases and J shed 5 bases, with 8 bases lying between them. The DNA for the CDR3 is TGTGCCTGGAGTGTAGGCGGGAACAATGAGCAGTTCTTC. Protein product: CAWSVGGNNEQFF.

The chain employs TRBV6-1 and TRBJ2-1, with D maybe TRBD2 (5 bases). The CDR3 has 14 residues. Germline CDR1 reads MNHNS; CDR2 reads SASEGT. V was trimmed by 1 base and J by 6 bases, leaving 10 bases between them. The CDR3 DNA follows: TGTGCCAGCAGTGAAGGCGCGGACTTCAATGAGCAGTTCTTC. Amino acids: CASSEGADFNEQFF.

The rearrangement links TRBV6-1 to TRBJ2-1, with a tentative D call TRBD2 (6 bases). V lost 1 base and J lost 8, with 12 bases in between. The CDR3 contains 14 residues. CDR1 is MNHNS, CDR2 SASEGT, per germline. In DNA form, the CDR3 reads TGTGCCAGCAGTGAAGGGGCTAGCGTGGATGAGCAGTTCTTC. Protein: CASSEGASVDEQFF.

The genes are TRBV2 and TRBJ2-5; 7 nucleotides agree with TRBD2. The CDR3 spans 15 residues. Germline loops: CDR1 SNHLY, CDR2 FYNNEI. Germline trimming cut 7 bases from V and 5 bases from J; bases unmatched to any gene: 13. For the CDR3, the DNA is TGTGCCAGCATCCTGAGGGCGGGAGTGGGGGAGACCCAGTACTTC. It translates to CASILRAGVGETQYF.

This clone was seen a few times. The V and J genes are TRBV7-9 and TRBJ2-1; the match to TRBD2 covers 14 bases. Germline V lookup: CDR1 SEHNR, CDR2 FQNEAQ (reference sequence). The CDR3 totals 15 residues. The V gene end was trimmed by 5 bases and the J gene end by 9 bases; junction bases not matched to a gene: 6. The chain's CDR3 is CASSLGTSGSIEQFF. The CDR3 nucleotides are TGTGCCAGCAGCCTCGGGACTAGCGGGAGCATTGAGCAGTTCTTC.

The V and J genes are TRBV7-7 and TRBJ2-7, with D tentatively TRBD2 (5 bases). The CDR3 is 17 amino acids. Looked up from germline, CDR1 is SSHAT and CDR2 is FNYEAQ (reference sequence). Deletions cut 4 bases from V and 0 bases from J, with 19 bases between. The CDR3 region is CASSSITGISSSYEQYF. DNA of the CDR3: TGTGCCAGCAGCTCCATAACCGGGATCTCGAGCTCCTACGAGCAGTACTTC.

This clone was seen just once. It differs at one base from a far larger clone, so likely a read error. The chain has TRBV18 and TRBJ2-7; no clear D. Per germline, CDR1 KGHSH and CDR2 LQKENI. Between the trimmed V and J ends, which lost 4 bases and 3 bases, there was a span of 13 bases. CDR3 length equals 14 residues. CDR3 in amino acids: CASSHMDGYYEQYF. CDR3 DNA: TGTGCCAGCTCACACATGGACGGATACTACGAGCAGTACTTC.

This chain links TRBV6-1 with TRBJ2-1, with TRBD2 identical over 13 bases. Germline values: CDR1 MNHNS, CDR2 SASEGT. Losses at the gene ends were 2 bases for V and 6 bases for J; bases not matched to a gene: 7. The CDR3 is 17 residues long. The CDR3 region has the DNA TGTGCCAGCAGTGAATCAACTAGCGGGAGGGTGCCCAATGAGCAGTTCTTC. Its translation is CASSESTSGRVPNEQFF.

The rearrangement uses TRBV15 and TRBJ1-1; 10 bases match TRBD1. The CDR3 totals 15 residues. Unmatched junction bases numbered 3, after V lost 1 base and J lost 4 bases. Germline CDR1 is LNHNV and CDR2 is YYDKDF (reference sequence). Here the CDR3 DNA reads TGTGCCACCAGCAGAGGAGGGACAGGGGCCACTGAAGCTTTCTTT. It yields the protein CATSRGGTGATEAFF.